This T cell receptor beta chain was sequenced during a study of cytomegalovirus exposure and HLA in healthy donors. Study overall: An earlier analysis identified fewer than 130 million unique TCR beta sequences in some 170 million T cells. Whole-study findings and limits: TCR beta sequences reportedly predicted the HLA-A and HLA-B alleles of most subjects accurately.

This clone has just one count. Its antigen remains unknown. 60 Vbeta and 13 Jbeta primers were used in PCR. The table came from immunoSEQ multiplex PCR; TCRdb's copy has only in-frame clones and leaves some out. The data contain around 150,000 clones, roughly 78% of them singletons. Losses at the gene ends were 6 bases for V and 3 bases for J; bases not matched to a gene: 7. The CDR3 has 15 residues. The germline V gene encodes CDR1 MNHNS and CDR2 SASEGT. The sequence was obtained from a man aged 25-40 years in good health. This rearrangement joins TRBV6-1 to TRBJ2-3; 9 positions agree with TRBD1. Sequencing was carried out using PBMCs. CDR3 in DNA: TGTGCCAGCAGGGGGGACAGGGTAAGGACAGATACGCAGTATTTT. It specifies CASRGDRVRTDTQYF.